The 4 T cell receptor beta chains below all came from one sample that was sequenced in a study of shared T cell receptors in the human thymus. Produced via immunoSEQ multiplex PCR; TCRdb's table is partial and in-frame only. Here the sample spans approximately 660,000 clones, approximately 88% being singletons. These data also formed part of another study, on human thymus T cells.

The sample taken for sequencing was thymocytes. The receptors were sampled from a boy in the first two years of life with a congenital heart defect.

The chain uses TRBV6-1 and TRBJ2-7; the match to TRBD1 covers 12 bases. Per the germline V gene, CDR1 is MNHNS and CDR2 is SASEGT. V dropped 6 bases and J dropped 4; count of bases not matched to a gene: 10. There are 16 residues in the CDR3. CDR3 sequence reads: CASRERDRGLGYEQYF. In nucleotides, the CDR3 is TGTGCCAGCAGAGAACGGGACAGGGGGCTAGGGTACGAGCAGTACTTC.

The genes are TRBV5-6 and TRBJ2-2; D may be TRBD1 (5 bases). This CDR3 is built from 17 residues. Trimming took 1 base from V and 0 from J, leaving 13 bases between them. Germline-derived CDR1 and CDR2 are SGHDT and YYEEEE. Written as DNA, the CDR3 is TGTGCCAGCAGCTTGTTTAGGGGCAGAGCGAACACCGGGGAGCTGTTTTTT. Translated: CASSLFRGRANTGELFF.

The chain employs TRBV25-1 and TRBJ2-3; TRBD1 aligns across 7 bases. CDR3 size: 16 residues. Trimming at V came to 7 bases and at J to 0 bases, leaving 10 bases not matched to a gene. Germline V CDR1 and CDR2: MGHDK, SYGVNS. The CDR3 loop reads CASNQPGQSSTDTQYF. As DNA, the CDR3 is TGTGCCAGCAATCAACCGGGACAGTCTAGCACAGATACGCAGTATTTT.

The rearrangement links TRBV23-1 to TRBJ2-2, with D uncertain. TRBV23-1 is annotated as an ORF whose role is uncertain. The CDR3 consists of 14 residues. V shed 6 bases and J shed 8 bases, with 16 bases lying between them. The CDR3 DNA sequence: TGCGCCAGCAGCCACCCGTTTGGTCAGGGGGAGCTGTTTTTT. This gives the protein CASSHPFGQGELFF.